There are many counts of the clone carrying this T cell receptor (beta chain). Its antigen is unidentified. Germline trimming cut 1 base from V and 7 bases from J; bases unmatched to any gene: 13. This CDR3 contains 17 residues. Germline CDR1 SGHTA, CDR2 FQGNSA. The data were taken from a study of neurological immune-mediated disorders. Study-wide results and limits: While HTLV-1-associated myelopathy showed the greatest TCR clonal expansion, multiple sclerosis showed the least, falling below healthy controls. The repertoires of 18 of 34 multiple sclerosis patients were placed by phylogenetic grouping in a single related-CDR3 cluster, which may be a signature. No expanded-clone CDR3 amino acid sequence recurred across subjects, suggesting private TCR-beta repertoires.

The authors produced cDNA by 5'RACE using 10-nucleotide random UMIs. TCRdb re-derived calls from the 5' RACE reads in MiXCR, one entry per CDR3 protein. The data hold roughly 45,000 distinct CDR3 sequences, with approximately 3% observed a single time. The gene calls are TRBV7-2 and TRBJ2-5; 9 bases agree with TRBD2. The sequenced material came from PBMCs. The TCR originated in a woman between 50 and 59 years old with multiple sclerosis. DNA for the CDR3: TGTGCCAGCAGCTTAGAACCGGCGGGGGGGCCCTGGCGGACCCAGTACTTC. The encoded protein is CASSLEPAGGPWRTQYF.